The 20 T cell receptor beta chains presented below share a single source sample, sequenced in a study of human T cells and chemical hapten exposure. From the RACE reads, TCRdb called clonotypes with MiXCR, one entry per CDR3 protein. Of about 55,000 distinct CDR3 sequences listed, approximately 9.5% are singletons. Time point noted: pre-sensitization, week 0. Treatment described: therapeutic diphenylcyclopropenone sensitization with weekly scalp DPC. Extraction yielded total RNA from whole blood (unfractionated). Sequenced here: whole blood, sampled in connection with sensitization to the hapten diphenylcyclopropenone (DPC). These receptors were taken from a woman in her thirties with alopecia areata. Some clones in this sample may be carry-over from other donors' samples.

The rearrangement uses TRBV27 and TRBJ2-1, with D unclear. Between the trimmed V and J ends, which lost 2 bases and 7 bases, there was a span of 9 bases. This CDR3 region has 13 residues. Looked up from germline, CDR1 is MNHEY and CDR2 is SMNVEV (reference sequence). CDR3 sequence: CASSLRVWNEQFF. The CDR3 nucleotides are TGTGCCAGCAGTTTACGAGTTTGGAATGAGCAGTTCTTC.

The V and J genes are TRBV5-1 and TRBJ2-3, with D unresolved. The germline V gene encodes CDR1 SGHRS and CDR2 YFSETQ. Deletions cut 0 bases from V and 2 bases from J, with 13 bases between. The CDR3 contains 16 residues. The CDR3 protein is CASSLVTTQPTDTQYF. CDR3 nucleotides: TGCGCCAGCAGCTTGGTAACGACCCAGCCCACAGATACGCAGTATTTT.

The rearrangement links TRBV20-1 to TRBJ2-7; possible D gene TRBD2, 5 bases. The germline V and J ends were trimmed by 3 bases and 6 bases, with 21 bases remaining between them. Germline lookup yields CDR1 DFQATT and CDR2 SNEGSKA (reference sequence). The CDR3 is made up of 15 amino acids. The CDR3 DNA reads as TGCAGTGCTAGTAGTTGGGGATTGAGTACTAGCGAGCAGTACTTC. Residues: CSASSWGLSTSEQYF.

This clonotype has just a few counts. J is TRBJ2-5 and V is TRBV7-2, with D perhaps matching TRBD1 (6 bases). Between the trimmed V and J ends, which lost 4 bases and 5 bases, there was a span of 11 bases. This CDR3 is 13 amino acids long. Germline V CDR1 and CDR2: SGHTA, FQGNSA. The CDR3 here is CASSYGQSETQYF. The CDR3 nucleotides are TGTGCCAGCAGCTACGGACAGTCGGAGACCCAGTACTTC.

A few counts support this clonotype. The chain carries TRBV24-1 and TRBJ2-1; D may be TRBD2 (6 bases). Germline CDR1 is KGHDR and CDR2 is SFDVKD. Trimming removed 0 bases from V and 7 bases from J, with 6 bases in between. The CDR3 extends over 13 amino acids. This CDR3 is CATSDLGGNEQFF. The CDR3 region has the DNA TGTGCCACCAGTGATTTGGGGGGGAATGAGCAGTTCTTC.

This clonotype was picked up many times. The V call is TRBV13, the J call TRBJ1-2; 8 bases are a match to TRBD1. This CDR3 has 15 amino acids. Trimming took 1 base from V and 5 from J; bases not matched to a gene: 6. Germline loops: CDR1 PRHDT, CDR2 FYEKMQ (reference sequence). CDR3 region: CASSLVSGTGYGYTF. The CDR3 DNA sequence: TGTGCCAGCAGCTTAGTTTCTGGGACAGGATATGGCTACACCTTC.

There are a few counts of this clonotype. This chain connects TRBV29-1 to TRBJ1-1; D remains ambiguous. The CDR3 covers 12 residues. The germline CDR1 and CDR2 sequences are SQVTM and ANQGSEA. V was shortened by 1 base and J by 3 bases, with 6 bases between the two germline ends. The CDR3 DNA is TGCAGCGTTGAAGGCCGGTACACTGAAGCTTTCTTT. Protein sequence: CSVEGRYTEAFF.

The V call is TRBV6-6, the J call TRBJ1-2; D is ambiguous. The CDR3 runs 14 residues. CDR1 MNHNY and CDR2 SVGAGI come from the germline V gene (reference sequence). V lost 5 bases to trimming and J lost 2 bases, with 12 bases between them. The CDR3 sequence is CASSDHVQNYGYTF. DNA of the CDR3: TGTGCCAGCAGTGACCACGTACAGAACTATGGCTACACCTTC.

The V gene is TRBV6-1, the J gene TRBJ1-6; D might be TRBD1 (5 bases). The CDR3 runs 15 residues. Between the trimmed V and J ends, which lost 6 bases and 8 bases, there was a span of 17 bases. Germline CDR1 is MNHNS and CDR2 is SASEGT. The CDR3 DNA is TGTGCCAGCAGCCCCGAAGGACACGGCGATTCACCCCTCCACTTT. Amino acids: CASSPEGHGDSPLHF.

This clonotype appeared many times. The CDR3 sequence is CASSFAEETQYF. As DNA, the CDR3 is TGCGCCAGCAGCTTCGCGGAAGAGACCCAGTACTTC. V usage is TRBV5-1 and J usage is TRBJ2-5, with no clear D. The CDR3 sequence is 12 residues long. Trimming shortened V by 2 bases and J by 3 bases, and 5 bases separated the two germline ends. Germline CDR1 is SGHRS and CDR2 is YFSETQ.

This clonotype has only a few counts. The chain recombines TRBV6-2 or TRBV6-3 with TRBJ2-7; possibly TRBD2 for D (5 bases). V shed 4 bases and J shed 1 base, with 17 bases lying between them. This CDR3 is built from 16 residues. CDR1 is MNHEY, CDR2 SVGEGT, per germline. The CDR3 loop reads CASSSPDGKMSYEQYF. Here the CDR3 DNA reads TGTGCCAGCAGTTCGCCCGACGGGAAGATGTCCTACGAGCAGTACTTC.

The chain employs TRBV19 and TRBJ2-1, with D possibly matching TRBD2 (5 bases). This CDR3 contains 17 residues. Trimming shortened V by 2 bases and J by 8 bases, and 22 bases separated the two germline ends. In germline, CDR1 is LNHDA, CDR2 SQIVND (reference sequence). CDR3 bases: TGTGCCAGTAGTATACTAAATCCTAGTCTTCGGGGTGATGAGCAGTTCTTC. Protein sequence: CASSILNPSLRGDEQFF.

V usage is TRBV20-1 and J usage is TRBJ2-1, with TRBD2 matching 14 bases. V gave up 4 bases and J gave up 7 bases; unmatched junction bases: 3. The CDR3 contains 14 residues. CDR1 DFQATT and CDR2 SNEGSKA come from the germline V gene (reference sequence). The CDR3 reads CSAKGTSGGNEQFF. The CDR3 DNA follows: TGCAGTGCTAAGGGGACTAGCGGGGGAAATGAGCAGTTCTTC.

This clonotype has only a few counts. The chain employs TRBV4-1 and TRBJ1-2; 7 bases align to TRBD1. After removal of 4 bases from V and 2 bases from J, the junction contained 13 bases not matched to a gene. Germline CDR1 and CDR2: MGHRA and YSYEKL. This CDR3 is 17 amino acids long. The CDR3 region is CASSPGNLQGKNYGYTF. The CDR3, as DNA: TGCGCCAGCAGCCCGGGAAATCTACAGGGGAAGAACTATGGCTACACCTTC.

CDR3 region: CASSSRDRRPYEQYF. CDR3 nucleotides: TGTGCCAGCAGCTCCCGGGACAGGCGACCCTACGAGCAGTACTTC. The chain combines TRBV7-8 with TRBJ2-7; 8 nucleotides agree with TRBD1. The J segment lost 2 bases and the V segment lost 4 bases, leaving 7 bases of the junction unmatched. The CDR3 is 15 amino acids. Germline CDR1 is SGHVS and CDR2 is FQNEAQ.

The CDR3 DNA follows: TGTGCCAGCAGTCCCCTCCGGGGGGACACCGGGGAGCTGTTTTTT. Protein: CASSPLRGDTGELFF. The chain joins TRBV12-3 or TRBV12-4 to TRBJ2-2; 7 bases are shared with TRBD2. The CDR3 contains 15 residues. Trimming at V came to 5 bases and at J to 3 bases, leaving 6 bases not matched to a gene.

The J gene is TRBJ2-7, the V gene TRBV5-1; D unresolved. CDR1 is SGHRS and CDR2 is YFSETQ in the germline V gene. Trimming pared 3 bases from V and 0 bases from J, leaving 13 bases between. The CDR3 extends over 15 amino acids. The CDR3 DNA reads as TGCGCCAGCAGCTCAGACACCTATAACTCCTACGAGCAGTACTTC. Its protein product is CASSSDTYNSYEQYF.

This clonotype was seen only a few times. V usage is TRBV3-1 and J usage is TRBJ2-1, with D hard to call. Looked up from germline, CDR1 is LGHDT and CDR2 is YNNKEL (reference sequence). The V end was cut by 0 bases, the J end by 5 bases, with 11 bases between. CDR3 length equals 15 residues. CDR3 in amino acids: CASSQDGQANNEQFF. For the CDR3, the DNA is TGTGCCAGCAGCCAAGATGGGCAGGCTAACAATGAGCAGTTCTTC.

V usage is TRBV4-3 and J usage is TRBJ2-7, with TRBD1 identical over 8 bases. V shed 3 bases, J shed 6 bases, and the junction held 10 bases outside the gene matches. Germline CDR1 reads LGHNA; CDR2 reads YSLEER. The CDR3 covers 15 residues. CDR3 loop: CASSHSGTGMPEQYF. The CDR3, as DNA: TGCGCCAGCAGCCACTCCGGGACAGGTATGCCCGAGCAGTACTTC.

V gene TRBV30 combines with J gene TRBJ2-1, with TRBD2 identical over 10 bases. The CDR3 has 14 amino acids. The J segment lost 3 bases and the V segment lost 4 bases, leaving 3 bases of the junction unmatched. From germline, CDR1 is GTSNPN and CDR2 SVGIG (reference sequence). The CDR3 DNA reads TGTGCCTGGAAAATAGCGGGGGGCTACAATGAGCAGTTCTTC. Translating it yields CAWKIAGGYNEQFF.